This TCR beta chain was recorded in a study of T cell responses to AZD1222 COVID-19 vaccine. Assay used: immunoSEQ multiplex PCR; TCRdb lists only in-frame clones, some missing. The data contain roughly 97,000 clones, approximately 91% of them seen just once; the ten biggest clones take up approximately 19%. This specimen was peripheral blood, taken on day 0 of AZD1222 vaccination. This TCR was recovered from an adult in good health.

In DNA form, the CDR3 reads TGTGCCAGCAGTGGCCAGGTATCCTACAATGAGCAGTTCTTC. Protein product: CASSGQVSYNEQFF. V usage is TRBV2 and J usage is TRBJ2-1; no reliable D call. V lost 4 bases to trimming and J lost 1 base, with 8 bases between them. The CDR3 extends over 14 amino acids. Germline V gene data show CDR1 as SNHLY and CDR2 as FYNNEI.